These 12 T cell receptor beta chains originate from one sample sequenced in a study of blood T cells in healthy people across ages. Primed by a sample-barcoded 5' primer and a J-beta primer mix, a second PCR proceeded for 7 to 11 cycles. TCRdb itself ran the 5' RACE reads through MiXCR, one entry per CDR3 protein. The repertoire consists of 800,000 to 950,000 distinct CDR3 sequences, with roughly 43% occurring once and the leading ten covering 13%. Sequences were obtained from blood. The receptors were gathered from a man aged 25 to 40 in good health.

The chain has TRBV29-1 and TRBJ1-1, with D unclear. Trimming left V 4 bases short and J 2 bases short, with 8 bases between. The germline gives CDR1 SQVTM, CDR2 ANQGSEA. There are 12 residues in the CDR3. Here the CDR3 DNA reads TGCAGCGTTGCAGAAAGTAACACTGAAGCTTTCTTT. Translating it yields CSVAESNTEAFF.

This chain connects TRBV5-1 to TRBJ2-1, with 10 bases lining up with TRBD2. The CDR3 has 17 residues. V gave up 4 bases and J gave up 7 bases; unmatched junction bases: 14. Germline V gene sequence: CDR1 SGHRS, CDR2 YFSETQ. The CDR3: CASSPRSGGPLANEQFF. The CDR3 nucleotides are TGCGCCAGCAGCCCGCGTAGCGGGGGGCCACTTGCGAATGAGCAGTTCTTC.

CDR3 coding DNA: TGCGCCAGCAGCTCTTCCGGGACTGCGGAGTTCTTC. This translates into CASSSSGTAEFF. The chain combines TRBV5-1 with TRBJ2-1; D might be TRBD2 (6 bases). CDR3 length: 12 amino acids. V dropped 3 bases and J dropped 14 bases, with 15 bases sitting between them. Germline CDR1 and CDR2: SGHRS and YFSETQ.

This chain links TRBV28 with TRBJ1-2, with unresolved D. The CDR3 totals 14 residues. Per the germline V gene, CDR1 is MDHEN and CDR2 is SYDVKM. The V end lost 3 bases, the J end lost 4 bases, and 12 bases lay between the germline ends. The CDR3 DNA follows: TGTGCCAGCAGTTTTGCCGGGAAGGGCTATGGCTACACCTTC. Translating it yields CASSFAGKGYGYTF.

The chain couples TRBV13 to TRBJ1-6; weak D call: TRBD1 (6 bases). Germline CDR1 reads PRHDT; CDR2 reads FYEKMQ (reference sequence). The CDR3 extends over 15 amino acids. V dropped 4 bases and J dropped 7 bases, with 14 bases sitting between them. The CDR3 loop is CASSSQDRPNSPLHF. CDR3 nucleotide sequence: TGTGCCAGCAGCTCCCAAGACAGGCCAAATTCACCCCTCCACTTT.

The rearrangement uses TRBV28 and TRBJ2-7, with 8 bases lining up with TRBD1. The germline CDR1 and CDR2 sequences are MDHEN and SYDVKM. The CDR3 has 15 residues. With 6 bases clipped from V and 5 bases from J, the junction kept 12 bases outside the gene matches. DNA of the CDR3: TGTGCCAGCAGCAAACCAGGACAGGGTAGCAACGAGCAGTACTTC. This sequence encodes CASSKPGQGSNEQYF.

The chain carries TRBV11-2 and TRBJ1-3; no reliable D call. CDR1 and CDR2 (germline): SGHAT, FQNNGV. CDR3 length: 15 residues. V lost 0 bases to trimming and J lost 0 bases, with 6 bases between them. The CDR3 DNA reads as TGTGCCAGCAGCTTAGAGGCTTACTCTGGAAACACCATATATTTT. This codes for CASSLEAYSGNTIYF.

The chain is built from TRBV3-1 and TRBJ1-5, with TRBD1 as a possible D gene (6 bases). V lost 4 bases to trimming and J lost 6 bases, with 16 bases between them. Germline CDR1 is LGHDT and CDR2 is YNNKEL (reference sequence). The CDR3 length is 15 residues. CDR3 nucleotide sequence: TGTGCCAGCAGCCGGTCGTTGGGGGGCGGTCAGCCCCAGCATTTT. Protein: CASSRSLGGGQPQHF.

The gene calls are TRBV27 and TRBJ2-2; 13 bases map to TRBD2. This CDR3 spans 17 amino acids. Germline V gives CDR1 MNHEY, CDR2 SMNVEV (reference sequence). J was trimmed by 2 bases and V by 7 bases; bases with no gene match: 7. The CDR3 protein is CASNPGTSGANTGELFF. The DNA of the CDR3 is TGTGCCAGCAATCCCGGGACTAGCGGGGCTAACACCGGGGAGCTGTTTTTT.

J is TRBJ2-7 and V is TRBV28; 8 bases map to TRBD1. Germline V gene sequence: CDR1 MDHEN, CDR2 SYDVKM. Losses at the gene ends were 5 bases for V and 4 bases for J; bases not matched to a gene: 10. The CDR3 has 15 amino acids. This CDR3 is CASSPLRQGRYEQYF. CDR3 sequence (DNA): TGTGCCAGCAGTCCGCTGAGACAGGGGAGATACGAGCAGTACTTC. Looking up the rest from reference TRBV28 and TRBJ2-7 gives the full variable domain: DVKVTQSSRYLVKRTGEKVFLECVQDMDHENMFWYRQDPGLGLRLIYFSYDVKMKEKGDIPEGYSVSREKKERFSLILESASTNQTSMYLCASSPLRQGRYEQYFGPGTRLTVT.

The chain links TRBV2 to TRBJ2-4, with TRBD2 as a possible D gene (5 bases). The CDR3 has 16 residues. The germline CDR1 and CDR2 sequences are SNHLY and FYNNEI. V was trimmed by 0 bases and J by 0 bases, leaving 9 bases between them. CDR3 DNA: TGTGCCAGCAGTGAAGCTTACGGACTAGCCAAAAACATTCAGTACTTC. It translates to CASSEAYGLAKNIQYF.

The rearrangement links TRBV7-2 to TRBJ2-5; D gene unclear. CDR3 size: 13 residues. V was shortened by 1 base and J by 11 bases, with 14 bases between the two germline ends. Germline V gene data show CDR1 as SGHTA and CDR2 as FQGNSA. DNA of the CDR3: TGTGCCAGCAGCTTAGTTCGAGTCGGTGAGCAGTACTTC. Protein product: CASSLVRVGEQYF.